These 24 T cell receptor beta chains were sequenced from one sample in a study of shared clonotypes between healthy human individuals. Generated by immunoSEQ multiplex PCR, the TCRdb table keeps only in-frame clones and is missing some. This table holds about 680,000 clones, around 78% found once. The sample consisted of memory CD4+ T cells sorted from blood. The subset here: CD45RA-negative fraction. All receptors derive from a woman aged 30 to 39 in good health.

The chain combines TRBV2 with TRBJ1-5; no reliable D call. This CDR3 has 14 amino acids. Germline assignment: CDR1 SNHLY and CDR2 FYNNEI. V lost 1 base, J lost 3 bases, and 7 bases lay in between. The CDR3 is CASSEGSNNQPQHF. The DNA for the CDR3 is TGTGCCAGCAGTGAAGGGAGTAACAATCAGCCCCAGCATTTT.

A few counts support this clone. The gene calls are TRBV27 and TRBJ1-2, with 7 bases identical to TRBD1. The CDR3 contains 14 residues. V was clipped by 6 bases and J by 0 bases; unmatched bases: 4. In germline, CDR1 is MNHEY, CDR2 SMNVEV (reference sequence). The DNA for the CDR3 is TGTGCCAGCAGGGGACAGCAGACTAACTATGGCTACACCTTC. This encodes CASRGQQTNYGYTF.

The V call is TRBV14, the J call TRBJ2-5; D tentatively fits TRBD1 or TRBD2 (5 bases each). The end of the DNA is better explained by TRBJ2-7, so the J call may be wrong. This CDR3 is built from 16 residues. Per germline, CDR1 SGHDN and CDR2 FVKESK. CDR3 DNA: TGTGCCAGCAGCCTTCCCGGGGCCTCAAGCAGCTACGAGCAGTACTTC. It translates to CASSLPGASSSYEQYF.

This clone was observed many times. The genes are TRBV29-1 and TRBJ2-5; the D is unclear. CDR1 is SQVTM and CDR2 is ANQGSEA in the germline V gene. Trimming cost V 5 bases and J 5 bases, with 15 bases left between them. This CDR3 comprises 13 residues. CDR3 sequence (DNA): TGCAGCGTTTCCCCTCGATTGCTGGAGACCCAGTACTTC. Protein product: CSVSPRLLETQYF. Full variable domain (outside the CDR3, taken from reference TRBV29-1 and TRBJ2-5): SAVISQKPSRDICQRGTSLTIQCQVDSQVTMMFWYRQQPGQSLTLIATANQGSEATYESGFVIDKFPISRPNLTFSTLTVSNMSPEDSSIYLCSVSPRLLETQYFGPGTRLLVL.

The chain recombines TRBV6-1 with TRBJ2-7; D unclear. The germline V and J ends were trimmed by 5 bases and 3 bases, with 11 bases remaining between them. CDR1 is MNHNS and CDR2 is SASEGT in the germline V gene. The CDR3 loop spans 13 amino acids. The CDR3 DNA reads TGTGCCAGCAGTCTCGACGGCTTCTACGAGCAGTACTTC. Protein sequence: CASSLDGFYEQYF.

Regarding this clone: A clone one base away is much larger, so this may be a read error. CDR3 DNA: TGTGCCAGCAGCCAAGGGACACCGAATAATGAAAAACTGTTTTTT. This encodes CASSQGTPNNEKLFF. This sequence joins TRBV4-2 and TRBJ1-4, with D perhaps TRBD1 (5 bases). Trimming removed 1 base at V and 4 bases at J, with 10 bases between. This CDR3 is built from 15 residues. From germline, CDR1 is LGHNA and CDR2 YNFKEQ.

The chain is built from TRBV28 and TRBJ1-5; TRBD1 agrees at 7 bases. The CDR3 runs to 15 residues. Germline assignment: CDR1 MDHEN and CDR2 SYDVKM. J was trimmed by 5 bases and V by 5 bases; bases with no gene match: 9. The CDR3 region has the DNA TGTGCCAGCAGTCGACAGGGTACGACGGATCAGCCCCAGCATTTT. Translation: CASSRQGTTDQPQHF.

Points on this clone: A read error may be the cause here, since a much bigger clone is one base away. The rearrangement joins TRBV7-8 to TRBJ2-5; no clear D gene. Germline V gene sequence: CDR1 SGHVS, CDR2 FQNEAQ. This CDR3 is 11 amino acids long. Trimming cost V 3 bases and J 5 bases, with 4 bases left between them. The CDR3 DNA reads as TGTGCCAGCAGCTTGGCGGAGACCCAGTACTTC. Protein sequence: CASSLAETQYF.

The J gene is TRBJ2-3, the V gene TRBV28; D assignment may be TRBD1 or TRBD2 (6 bases each). V lost 5 bases, J lost 0 bases, and 12 bases lay in between. The germline V gene has CDR1 MDHEN and CDR2 SYDVKM. CDR3 length: 15 residues. CDR3 nucleotides: TGTGCCAGCAGTCACAGGGACTTTAGCACAGATACGCAGTATTTT. Translation: CASSHRDFSTDTQYF.

The chain recombines TRBV27 with TRBJ2-1; 12 bases are a match to TRBD2. Germline CDR1 MNHEY, CDR2 SMNVEV (reference sequence). J lost 9 bases, V lost 6 bases, and 6 bases had no gene match. The CDR3 has 14 amino acids. The CDR3 reads CASRGLLAGGEQFF. The CDR3 DNA follows: TGTGCCAGCAGGGGTTTACTAGCGGGAGGTGAGCAGTTCTTC.

J is TRBJ1-1 and V is TRBV7-9, with D hard to call. Germline values: CDR1 SEHNR, CDR2 FQNEAQ (reference sequence). V was clipped by 2 bases and J by 10 bases, with 14 bases between them. The CDR3 totals 13 residues. The CDR3 DNA follows: TGTGCCAGCAGCTTATTGCCAGGACCGGGAGCTTTCTTT. Protein sequence: CASSLLPGPGAFF.

The chain joins TRBV23-1 to TRBJ1-5, with no clear D. TRBV23-1 counts as an open reading frame of uncertain function. The V end was cut by 0 bases, the J end by 0 bases, with 18 bases between. The CDR3 has 19 amino acids. CDR3 in amino acids: CASSQSTLLGGDSNQPQHF. In DNA, the CDR3 is TGCGCCAGCAGTCAATCCACCCTTTTGGGCGGTGATAGCAATCAGCCCCAGCATTTT.

This chain uses TRBV2 with TRBJ2-7; TRBD1 aligns across 7 bases. J lost 7 bases, V lost 6 bases, and 12 bases had no gene match. The V gene's germline CDR1 is SNHLY and CDR2 FYNNEI. The CDR3 has 14 amino acids. In DNA, the CDR3 is TGTGCCAGCAGACCCACAGGGGCCACTACGGAGCAGTACTTC. It specifies CASRPTGATTEQYF.

Regarding this clone: The sample carries other DNA sequences with the same CDR3. The DNA for the CDR3 is TGCGCCAGCAGCTTGGGGGCTGGTTCCATGAACACTGAAGCTTTCTTT. Its protein product is CASSLGAGSMNTEAFF. This chain links TRBV5-1 with TRBJ1-1, with D hard to call. Germline CDR1 and CDR2: SGHRS and YFSETQ. This CDR3 is built from 16 residues. V gave up 0 bases and J gave up 0 bases, with 12 bases separating them.

The J gene is TRBJ2-5, the V gene TRBV29-1; TRBD2 matches at 10 bases. The V and J ends lost 7 bases and 2 bases, in that order; junction bases with no gene match: 13. Looked up from germline, CDR1 is SQVTM and CDR2 is ANQGSEA. The CDR3 has 16 amino acids. Here the CDR3 reads CSALHPGLASQETQYF. The CDR3 bases are TGCAGCGCCTTACACCCGGGACTAGCGTCTCAAGAGACCCAGTACTTC.

The chain is built from TRBV27 and TRBJ2-1, with 15 bases identical to TRBD2. Germline values: CDR1 MNHEY, CDR2 SMNVEV (reference sequence). CDR3 size: 16 residues. Losses at the gene ends were 5 bases for V and 10 bases for J; bases not matched to a gene: 9. The CDR3 DNA reads TGTGCCAGCAGTCCCGGACTAGCGGGAGGGGAGACGGAGCAGTTCTTC. Residues: CASSPGLAGGETEQFF.

This clone has a handful of counts. The rearrangement joins TRBV5-4 to TRBJ2-1, with 13 bases lining up with TRBD2. The V segment lost 0 bases and the J segment 7 bases; nucleotides outside the gene matches: 4. The CDR3 is made up of 16 amino acids. Looked up from germline, CDR1 is SGHNT and CDR2 is YYREEE (reference sequence). CDR3 sequence: CASSLVKLAGGNEQFF. The CDR3 nucleotides are TGTGCCAGCAGCTTGGTGAAACTAGCGGGAGGGAATGAGCAGTTCTTC.

Written as DNA, the CDR3 is TGTGCCAGCTCCTCATCGGCGGCTCAGCCCCAGCATTTT. This sequence encodes CASSSSAAQPQHF. The rearrangement links TRBV28 to TRBJ1-5, with D unresolved. This CDR3 comprises 13 residues. V was pared by 8 bases and J by 6 bases, with 14 bases between. The germline V gene has CDR1 MDHEN and CDR2 SYDVKM. The full variable domain, its missing parts supplied by reference TRBV28 and TRBJ1-5, is DVKVTQSSRYLVKRTGEKVFLECVQDMDHENMFWYRQDPGLGLRLIYFSYDVKMKEKGDIPEGYSVSREKKERFSLILESASTNQTSMYLCASSSSAAQPQHFGDGTRLSIL.

This clone was counted once. This chain uses TRBV13 with TRBJ2-5; 12 bases match TRBD2. CDR3 length: 16 residues. CDR1 and CDR2 (germline): PRHDT, FYEKMQ (reference sequence). Trimming cost V 4 bases and J 0 bases; bases outside gene matches: 3. The CDR3 protein is CASSSWTSGNQETQYF. The CDR3, as DNA: TGTGCCAGCAGCTCCTGGACTAGCGGGAACCAAGAGACCCAGTACTTC.

This clone appeared a few times. V and J are TRBV11-2 and TRBJ1-1; tentative D call: TRBD1 (6 bases). V lost 2 bases and J 4 bases, leaving 17 bases between the germline ends. The germline V gene has CDR1 SGHAT and CDR2 FQNNGV. The CDR3 consists of 16 residues. In DNA form, the CDR3 reads TGTGCCAGCAGCTTAATCTGGGGGCCGCTTAGCACTGAAGCTTTCTTT. As protein: CASSLIWGPLSTEAFF. Based on the CDR3 plus reference TRBV11-2 and TRBJ1-1, the full variable domain is EAGVAQSPRYKIIEKRQSVAFWCNPISGHATLYWYQQILGQGPKLLIQFQNNGVVDDSQLPKDRFSAERLKGVDSTLKIQPAKLEDSAVYLCASSLIWGPLSTEAFFGQGTRLTVV.

The chain joins TRBV28 to TRBJ1-4; 7 bases are a match to TRBD1. V lost 2 bases to trimming and J lost 4 bases; unmatched junction nucleotides: 7. CDR3 length: 16 amino acids. The V gene's germline CDR1 is MDHEN and CDR2 SYDVKM. CDR3 in amino acids: CASSLVGTAVNEKLFF. The CDR3 DNA follows: TGTGCCAGCAGTTTAGTCGGGACAGCCGTTAATGAAAAACTGTTTTTT.

J is TRBJ2-2 and V is TRBV29-1; 7 nucleotides line up with TRBD1. After removal of 5 bases from V and 3 bases from J, the junction contained 6 bases not matched to a gene. The CDR3 sequence is 14 residues long. The germline CDR1 and CDR2 sequences are SQVTM and ANQGSEA. Written as DNA, the CDR3 is TGCAGCGTTCGGTCCGGGACAGACACCGGGGAGCTGTTTTTT. The encoded protein is CSVRSGTDTGELFF.

The chain carries TRBV11-1 and TRBJ2-1; TRBD2 agrees at 11 bases. The CDR3 totals 15 residues. Germline CDR1 reads SGHAT; CDR2 reads FQDESV (reference sequence). With 4 bases clipped from V and 5 bases from J, the junction kept 4 bases outside the gene matches. This CDR3 is CASSSGTSGHNEQFF. In nucleotides, the CDR3 is TGTGCCAGCAGCTCCGGGACTAGCGGTCACAATGAGCAGTTCTTC.

This clone has only one observation. The rearrangement uses TRBV29-1 and TRBJ2-3, with D unclear. CDR3 length: 16 amino acids. Trimming left V 4 bases short and J 4 bases short, with 21 bases between. The germline CDR1 and CDR2 sequences are SQVTM and ANQGSEA. This chain's CDR3 is CSVVMLWDPRADTQYF. The DNA for the CDR3 is TGCAGCGTTGTTATGTTGTGGGATCCCCGGGCAGATACGCAGTATTTT.